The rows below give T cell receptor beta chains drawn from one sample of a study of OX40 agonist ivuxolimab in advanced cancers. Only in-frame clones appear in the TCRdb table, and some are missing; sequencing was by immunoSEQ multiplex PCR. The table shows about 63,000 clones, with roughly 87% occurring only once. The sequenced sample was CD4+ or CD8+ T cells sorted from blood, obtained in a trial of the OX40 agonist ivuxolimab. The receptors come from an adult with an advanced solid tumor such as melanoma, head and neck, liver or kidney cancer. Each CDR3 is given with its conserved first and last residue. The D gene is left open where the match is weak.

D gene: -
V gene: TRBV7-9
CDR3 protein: CASSLVGADTQYF

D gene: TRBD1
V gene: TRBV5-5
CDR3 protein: CASSSGQGNYGYTF

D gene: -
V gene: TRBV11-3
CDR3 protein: CASSLVGSGANVLTF

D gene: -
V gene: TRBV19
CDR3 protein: CASSQIRGALLPAPTSEQFF

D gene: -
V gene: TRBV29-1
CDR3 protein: CSVVPSETQYF

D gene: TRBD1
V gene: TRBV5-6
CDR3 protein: CASSFAGGNYEKLFF

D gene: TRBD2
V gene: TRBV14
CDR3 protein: CASSQGPGTSGIDEQFF

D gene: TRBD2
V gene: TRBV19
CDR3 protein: CASRGPSGSGEQFF

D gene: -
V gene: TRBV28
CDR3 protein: CASSRRNTGELFF

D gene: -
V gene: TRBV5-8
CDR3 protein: CASSPRRGIPYEQYF

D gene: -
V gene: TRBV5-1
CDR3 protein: CASSLAPGSYEQYF

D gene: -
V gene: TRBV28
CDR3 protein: CASSSLSPSGRETQYF

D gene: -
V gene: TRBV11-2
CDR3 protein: CASSSARNTIYF

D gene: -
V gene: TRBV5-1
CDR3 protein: CASSLSQRIEGGYTF

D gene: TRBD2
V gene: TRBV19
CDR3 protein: CASGTTGTQYF

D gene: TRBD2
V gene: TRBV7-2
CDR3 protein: CASSLGGGRAPEQYF

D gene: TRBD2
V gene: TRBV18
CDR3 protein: CASSPRTGRLAGDNEQFF

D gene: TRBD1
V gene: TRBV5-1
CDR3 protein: CASSLGATGLGTEAFF

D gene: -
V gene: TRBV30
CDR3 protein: CAWVGTNYGYTF

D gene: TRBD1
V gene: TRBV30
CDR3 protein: CAWRGQAHYGYTF

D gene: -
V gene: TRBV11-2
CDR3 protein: CASSLDRAGNEQFF

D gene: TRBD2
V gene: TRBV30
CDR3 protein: CAWRGGNFGGRAGYEQYF

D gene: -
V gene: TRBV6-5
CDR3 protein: CASSRARSSYNEQFF

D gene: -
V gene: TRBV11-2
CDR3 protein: CASSVNNREQYF

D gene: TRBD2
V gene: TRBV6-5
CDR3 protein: CASSYSKTSGSVQYF

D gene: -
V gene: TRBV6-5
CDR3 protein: CASSYKGDGNEKLFF

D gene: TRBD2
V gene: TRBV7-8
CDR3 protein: CASSSASGSYEQYF

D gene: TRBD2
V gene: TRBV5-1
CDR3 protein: CASSSGLAGAHEQYF

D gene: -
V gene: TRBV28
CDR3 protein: CASSLLVNYEQYF

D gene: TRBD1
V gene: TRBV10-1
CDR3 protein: CASSSGDRPYEQYF

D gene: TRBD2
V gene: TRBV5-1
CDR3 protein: CASSSGTSGSHEQYF

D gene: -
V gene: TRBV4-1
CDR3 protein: CASSQEGSRREKLFF

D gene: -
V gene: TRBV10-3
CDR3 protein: CAISDLLVGWGGTQYF

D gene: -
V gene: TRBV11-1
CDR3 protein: CASSIRDIQYF

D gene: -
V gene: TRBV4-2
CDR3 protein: CASSQEAGTETQYF

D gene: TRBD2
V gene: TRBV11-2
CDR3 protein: CASSLTSGVYNEQFF